This TCR beta chain came from a study of T-cell reconstitution after alpha-beta-depleted transplantation in children. Overall study results and limits: Roughly two months post-transplant, alpha-beta T cells reportedly originated from several hundred graft clones that had expanded. TCRbeta diversity was high at day 60 in some patients (a result of surviving recipient T cells and thymic progenitors). Newly generated T cells supplied most T-cell counts and diversity one year post-transplant.

Unique molecular identifiers were incorporated into the prepared TCRbeta library. MiXCR, run by TCRdb on the PCR reads, gives a single entry per CDR3 protein. The sample lists some 26,000 distinct CDR3 sequences; roughly 19% were seen once. This clonotype has ten or more counts. Its target is not known. CDR1 and CDR2 (germline): MGHDK, SYGVNS. The CDR3 loop spans 12 amino acids. V was pared by 8 bases and J by 7 bases, with 11 bases between. The genes are TRBV25-1 and TRBJ2-2; D is unresolved. The origin of this receptor is a male patient aged 2-15 years who had a stem cell transplant for acute lymphoblastic leukemia, so the T cells may come from the graft donor. The sequences come from PBMCs, mostly from graft donor cells, collected 60 days after TCRalphabeta/CD19-depleted stem cell transplant. The CDR3 loop reads CASEPGIGELFF. The CDR3 DNA reads as TGTGCCAGCGAACCGGGTATCGGGGAGCTGTTTTTT.